This T cell receptor (beta chain) was obtained from a study of CD8+CD57+ T cells in acquired aplastic anemia. For the study at large: The sorted CD4+ and CD8+ cells yielded an average about 3.3 ug of DNA. Mean read depth for CD4+ cells from healthy donors was around 11 million. Study-wide results and caveats: Patients and controls shared 25 to 30 CD8+ CDR3 sequences. Patients and healthy controls showed no significant CD8+ Simpson's diversity difference.

This clonotype came up many times. What it binds is not known. TCR beta VDJ combinations and CDR3 sequences were profiled from genomic DNA. TCRdb reprocessed the reads with MiXCR, giving one entry per CDR3 protein. The sample has about 130,000 distinct CDR3 sequences, 48% seen once. Trimming took 8 bases from V and 0 from J, leaving 11 bases between them. The CDR3 loop spans 14 amino acids. The germline V gene has CDR1 LNHDA and CDR2 SQIVND (reference sequence). This TCR came from a human donor in good health, serving as a control. The sequenced sample was sorted CD4+, CD8+, or CD8+CD57+ T cells (not recorded which) from PBMCs. The gene calls are TRBV19 and TRBJ1-3, with D unclear. The chain's CDR3 is CASGELTSGNTIYF. The CDR3 nucleotides read TGTGCCAGTGGGGAGCTTACCTCTGGAAACACCATATATTTT.